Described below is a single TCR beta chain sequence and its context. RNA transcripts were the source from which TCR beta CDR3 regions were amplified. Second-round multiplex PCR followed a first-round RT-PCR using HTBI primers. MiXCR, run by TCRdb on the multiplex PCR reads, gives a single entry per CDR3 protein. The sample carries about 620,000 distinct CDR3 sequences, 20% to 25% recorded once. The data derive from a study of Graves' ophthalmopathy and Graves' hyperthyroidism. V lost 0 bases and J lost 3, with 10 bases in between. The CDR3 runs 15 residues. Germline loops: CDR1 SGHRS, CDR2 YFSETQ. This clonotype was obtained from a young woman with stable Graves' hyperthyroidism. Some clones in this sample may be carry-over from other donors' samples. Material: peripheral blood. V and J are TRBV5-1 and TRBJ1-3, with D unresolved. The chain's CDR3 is CASSLVFGVGNTIYF. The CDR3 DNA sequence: TGCGCCAGCAGCTTGGTTTTTGGGGTTGGAAACACCATATATTTT.